Each of the 8 T cell receptor beta chains below was sequenced from the same sample in a study of T cells in Graves' hyperthyroidism and ophthalmopathy (dated by TCRdb to between 2018 and 2021). Libraries came from multiplex PCR. Reads for this sample came from an Illumina HiSeq 2000. Amplification of TCR beta CDR3 regions was carried out from RNA transcripts. A first-round RT-PCR of the TCR CDR3 used the HTBI primer set with the Qiagen OneStep RT-PCR kit. TCRdb took the public reads, trimmed them with fastp at Q25, ran MiXCR for clone calling and kept in-frame beta chains. Here each entry gathers all rows of one CDR3 protein and keeps the most common genes and DNA. The sample table contains 700,000 or so distinct CDR3 sequences; only one count was recorded for about 17% of them. The ten top clones hold around 7.7% of the sample. Sequenced sample: blood. The receptors come from a man younger than 35 with Graves' hyperthyroidism.

This chain joins TRBV5-4 and TRBJ2-7; D not resolved. CDR1 and CDR2 (germline): SGHNT, YYREEE (reference sequence). V was shortened by 4 bases and J by 7 bases, with 15 bases between the two germline ends. This CDR3 is 13 amino acids long. This CDR3 reads CASSADPGREQYF. DNA of the CDR3: TGTGCCAGCAGCGCTGACCCCGGGCGGGAGCAGTACTTC.

The V gene is TRBV7-9, the J gene TRBJ2-3, with D possibly TRBD2 on 6 matching bases. Looked up from germline, CDR1 is SEHNR and CDR2 is FQNEAQ (reference sequence). The V end was cut by 4 bases, the J end by 3 bases, with 17 bases between. The CDR3 has 16 amino acids. The CDR3, as DNA: TGTGCCAGCAGCTATCGCGGGGTAGGGTTGACAGATACGCAGTATTTT. It codes for CASSYRGVGLTDTQYF.

The J gene is TRBJ2-1, the V gene TRBV6-9, with D hard to call. Deletions cut 10 bases from V and 9 bases from J, with 16 bases between. The CDR3 totals 12 residues. Germline V gene data show CDR1 as MNHGY and CDR2 as SVAAGI. In DNA, the CDR3 is TGTGCCACCAATCCAACCTGGGGTGAGCAGTTCTTC. Amino acids: CATNPTWGEQFF.

This sequence joins TRBV11-3 and TRBJ2-2; D may be TRBD1 or TRBD2 (6 bases each). Trimming stripped 5 bases from V and 5 bases from J, with 18 bases between. Germline V gene lookup returns CDR1 SGHNT and CDR2 YENEEA. The CDR3 has 16 residues. The CDR3 is CASSAVFRGRTGELFF. CDR3 nucleotides: TGTGCCAGCAGCGCGGTCTTCCGGGGGCGTACCGGGGAGCTGTTTTTT.

This clonotype has only a few counts. The chain uses TRBV18 and TRBJ2-5; D remains unclear. V dropped 5 bases and J dropped 4 bases, with 8 bases sitting between them. Germline V gene sequence: CDR1 KGHSH, CDR2 LQKENI. The CDR3 spans 12 residues. CDR3 nucleotide sequence: TGTGCCAGCTCATCCTTTTTAGAGACCCAGTACTTC. As protein: CASSSFLETQYF.

This clonotype was counted a few times. The gene calls are TRBV29-1 and TRBJ1-1; the D is unclear. Trimming left V 4 bases short and J 5 bases short, with 8 bases between. This CDR3 comprises 11 residues. Germline V gene sequence: CDR1 SQVTM, CDR2 ANQGSEA. The CDR3 loop is CSVVDWTEAFF. CDR3 sequence (DNA): TGCAGCGTTGTCGATTGGACTGAAGCTTTCTTT.

This chain uses TRBV12-3 or TRBV12-4 with TRBJ1-6; the match to TRBD1 covers 7 bases. The CDR3 is 15 residues long. V shed 2 bases and J 9 bases; nucleotides not matched to a gene: 7. The CDR3 DNA is TGTGCCAGCAGTTTATCTAACAGGGGTGGTTCACCCCTCCACTTT. This sequence encodes CASSLSNRGGSPLHF.

This clonotype was found many times. The chain combines TRBV11-2 with TRBJ2-1, with D possibly called TRBD1 or TRBD2 (5 bases each). Germline assignment: CDR1 SGHAT and CDR2 FQNNGV. V was pared by 0 bases and J by 5 bases, with 8 bases between. CDR3 length: 14 amino acids. CDR3 sequence reads: CASSLDSGHNEQFF. In nucleotides, the CDR3 is TGTGCCAGCAGCTTAGATTCGGGGCACAATGAGCAGTTCTTC.